This T cell receptor (beta chain) was sequenced in a study of T cell repertoires in cytomegalovirus infection. As for the study in general: Matching HLA type, along with CMV infection, was indicated by public TCR beta signatures. Study observations and caveats: Dominating the ex vivo response were TCR beta clonotypes that were CMV-specific and HLA-C-restricted.

This clonotype was seen at least ten times. Its matching antigen is unknown. MiXCR, applied by TCRdb to the reads, yields one record per CDR3 protein. The profile shows fewer than 350,000 distinct CDR3 sequences, roughly 9.5% of them singletons. This sequence was found in a human donor in good health (CMV status not recorded). Some clones in this sample may be carry-over from other donors' samples. Material for sequencing was PBMCs.

CDR3: CASSSHRGGLDEQFF. CDR3 in DNA: TGTGCCAGCAGCTCCCACCGGGGGGGCCTGGATGAGCAGTTCTTC. J is TRBJ2-1 and V is TRBV7-2; the match to TRBD2 covers 8 bases. Trimming removed 4 bases from V and 8 bases from J; junction bases left unmatched: 10. The germline CDR1 and CDR2 sequences are SGHTA and FQGNSA. The CDR3 covers 15 residues.